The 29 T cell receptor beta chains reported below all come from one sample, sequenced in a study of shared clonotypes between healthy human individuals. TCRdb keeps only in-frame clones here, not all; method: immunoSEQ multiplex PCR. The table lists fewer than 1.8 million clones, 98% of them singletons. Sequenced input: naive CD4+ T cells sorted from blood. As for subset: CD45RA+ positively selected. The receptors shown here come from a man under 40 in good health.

CDR3 protein: CASSLVTGGEQYF. In DNA form, the CDR3 reads TGTGCCAGCAGCTTGGTTACAGGGGGCGAGCAGTACTTC. This chain connects TRBV5-6 to TRBJ2-7; 8 bases line up with TRBD1. With V trimmed by 0 bases and J by 6 bases, 2 bases remained unmatched. This CDR3 region has 13 residues. The germline V gene has CDR1 SGHDT and CDR2 YYEEEE.

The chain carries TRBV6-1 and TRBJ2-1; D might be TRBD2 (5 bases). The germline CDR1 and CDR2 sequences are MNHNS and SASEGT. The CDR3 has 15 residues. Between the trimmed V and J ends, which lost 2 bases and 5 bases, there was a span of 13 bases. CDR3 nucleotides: TGTGCCAGCAGTGAAAGAAGGGCGCGGGACAATGAGCAGTTCTTC. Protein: CASSERRARDNEQFF.

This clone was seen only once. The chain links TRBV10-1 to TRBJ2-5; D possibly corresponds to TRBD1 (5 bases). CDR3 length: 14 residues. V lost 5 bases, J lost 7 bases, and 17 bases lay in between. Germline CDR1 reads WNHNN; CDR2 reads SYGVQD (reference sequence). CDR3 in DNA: TGCGCCAGCAGTAAACAGGTCCGAGGTGGGACCCAGTACTTC. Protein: CASSKQVRGGTQYF.

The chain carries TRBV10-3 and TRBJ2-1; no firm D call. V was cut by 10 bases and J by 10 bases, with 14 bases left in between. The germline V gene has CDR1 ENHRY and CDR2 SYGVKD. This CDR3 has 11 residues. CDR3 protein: CATQKAGEQFF. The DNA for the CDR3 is TGTGCCACTCAGAAGGCTGGCGAGCAGTTCTTC.

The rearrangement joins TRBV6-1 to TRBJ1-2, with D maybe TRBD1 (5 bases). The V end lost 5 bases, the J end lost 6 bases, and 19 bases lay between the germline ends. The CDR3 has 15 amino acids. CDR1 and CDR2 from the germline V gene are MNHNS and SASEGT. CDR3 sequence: CASSSGRVGLDGYTF. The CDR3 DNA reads TGTGCCAGCAGTTCAGGGAGGGTGGGACTCGATGGCTACACCTTC.

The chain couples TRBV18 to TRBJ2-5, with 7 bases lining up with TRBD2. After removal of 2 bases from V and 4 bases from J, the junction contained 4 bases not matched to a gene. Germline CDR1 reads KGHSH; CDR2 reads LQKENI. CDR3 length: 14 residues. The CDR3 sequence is CASSPSREGETQYF. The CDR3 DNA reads TGTGCCAGCTCACCATCCAGGGAGGGAGAGACCCAGTACTTC.

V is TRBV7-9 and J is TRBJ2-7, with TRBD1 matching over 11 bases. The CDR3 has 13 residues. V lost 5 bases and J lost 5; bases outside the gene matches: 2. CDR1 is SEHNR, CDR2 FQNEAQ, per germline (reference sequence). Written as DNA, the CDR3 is TGTGCCAGCAGCCCGGGACAGGGGGACGAGCAGTACTTC. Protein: CASSPGQGDEQYF.

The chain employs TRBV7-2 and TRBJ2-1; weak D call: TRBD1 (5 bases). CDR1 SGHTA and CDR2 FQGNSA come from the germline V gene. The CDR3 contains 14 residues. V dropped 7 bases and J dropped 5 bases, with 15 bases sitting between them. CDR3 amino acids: CASIPGQADNEQFF. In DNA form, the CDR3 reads TGTGCCAGCATCCCAGGGCAGGCTGACAATGAGCAGTTCTTC.

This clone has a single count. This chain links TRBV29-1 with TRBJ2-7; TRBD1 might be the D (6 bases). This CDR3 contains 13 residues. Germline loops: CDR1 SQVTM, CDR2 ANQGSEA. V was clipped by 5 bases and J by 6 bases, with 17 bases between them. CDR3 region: CSVLTDSLSEQYF. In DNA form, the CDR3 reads TGCAGCGTTCTAACGGACAGTTTAAGCGAGCAGTACTTC.

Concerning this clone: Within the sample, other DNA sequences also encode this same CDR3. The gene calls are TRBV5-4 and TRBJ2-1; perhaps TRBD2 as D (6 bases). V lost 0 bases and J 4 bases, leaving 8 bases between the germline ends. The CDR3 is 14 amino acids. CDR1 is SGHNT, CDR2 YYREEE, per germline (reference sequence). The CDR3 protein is CASSLGLDYNEQFF. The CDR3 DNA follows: TGTGCCAGCAGCTTGGGACTAGATTACAATGAGCAGTTCTTC.

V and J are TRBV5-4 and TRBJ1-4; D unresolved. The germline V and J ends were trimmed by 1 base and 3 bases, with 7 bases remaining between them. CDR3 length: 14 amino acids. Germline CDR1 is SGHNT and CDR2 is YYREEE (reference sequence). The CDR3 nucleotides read TGTGCCAGCAGCTTGCTAGTCTCTAATGAAAAACTGTTTTTT. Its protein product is CASSLLVSNEKLFF.

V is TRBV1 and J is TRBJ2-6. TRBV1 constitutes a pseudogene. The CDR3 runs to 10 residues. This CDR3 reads CTSRANVLTF. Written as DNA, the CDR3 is TGCACAAGTCGGGCCAACGTCCTGACTTTC.

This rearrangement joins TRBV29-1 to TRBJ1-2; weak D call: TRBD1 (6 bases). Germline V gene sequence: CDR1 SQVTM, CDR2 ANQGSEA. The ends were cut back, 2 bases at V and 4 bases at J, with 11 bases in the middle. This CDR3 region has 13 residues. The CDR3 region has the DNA TGCAGCGTTGAAAGCACAGGGACCTATGGCTACACCTTC. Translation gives CSVESTGTYGYTF.

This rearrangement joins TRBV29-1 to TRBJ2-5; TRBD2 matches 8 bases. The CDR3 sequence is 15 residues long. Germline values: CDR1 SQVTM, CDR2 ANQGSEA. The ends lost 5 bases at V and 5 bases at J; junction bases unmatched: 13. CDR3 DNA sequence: TGCAGCGTTCGCTACACTAGCGGCTCAAGGGAGACCCAGTACTTC. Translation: CSVRYTSGSRETQYF.

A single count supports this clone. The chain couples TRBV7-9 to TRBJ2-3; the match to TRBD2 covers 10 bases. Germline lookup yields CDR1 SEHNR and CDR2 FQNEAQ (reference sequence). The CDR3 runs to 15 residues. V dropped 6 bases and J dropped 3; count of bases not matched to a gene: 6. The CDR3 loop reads CASSPSGSGTDTQYF. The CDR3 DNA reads TGTGCCAGCAGTCCTAGCGGGAGTGGTACAGATACGCAGTATTTT.

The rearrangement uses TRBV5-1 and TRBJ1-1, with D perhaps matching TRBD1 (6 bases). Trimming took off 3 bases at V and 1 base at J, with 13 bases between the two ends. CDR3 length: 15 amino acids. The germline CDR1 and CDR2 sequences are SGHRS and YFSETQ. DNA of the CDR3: TGCGCCAGCAGCTCGCAGACAGGCTCGAACACTGAAGCTTTCTTT. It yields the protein CASSSQTGSNTEAFF. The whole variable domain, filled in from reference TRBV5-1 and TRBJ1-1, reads KAGVTQTPRYLIKTRGQQVTLSCSPISGHRSVSWYQQTPGQGLQFLFEYFSETQRNKGNFPGRFSGRQFSNSRSEMNVSTLELGDSALYLCASSSQTGSNTEAFFGQGTRLTVV.

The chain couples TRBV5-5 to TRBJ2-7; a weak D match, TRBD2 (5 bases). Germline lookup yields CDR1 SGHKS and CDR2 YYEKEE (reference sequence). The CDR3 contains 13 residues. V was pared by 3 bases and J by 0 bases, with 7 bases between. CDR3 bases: TGTGCCAGCAGCTCCGACTACTCCTACGAGCAGTACTTC. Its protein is CASSSDYSYEQYF.

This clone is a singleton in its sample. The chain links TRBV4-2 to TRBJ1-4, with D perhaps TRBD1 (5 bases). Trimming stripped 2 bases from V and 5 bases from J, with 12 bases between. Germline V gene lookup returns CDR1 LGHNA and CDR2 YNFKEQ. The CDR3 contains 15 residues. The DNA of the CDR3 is TGTGCCAGCAGCCAATTCAACGGGGGAAATGAAAAACTGTTTTTT. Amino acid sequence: CASSQFNGGNEKLFF.

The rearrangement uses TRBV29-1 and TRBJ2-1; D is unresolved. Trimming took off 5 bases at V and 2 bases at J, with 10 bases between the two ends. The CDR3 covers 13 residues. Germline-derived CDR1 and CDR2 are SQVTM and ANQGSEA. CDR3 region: CSVRSGPYNEQFF. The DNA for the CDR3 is TGCAGCGTTCGGTCCGGGCCCTACAATGAGCAGTTCTTC.

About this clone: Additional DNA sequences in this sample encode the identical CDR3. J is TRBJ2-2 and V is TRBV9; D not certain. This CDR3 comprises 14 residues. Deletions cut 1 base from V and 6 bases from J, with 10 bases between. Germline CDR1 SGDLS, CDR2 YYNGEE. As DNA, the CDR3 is TGTGCCAGCAGCGTAAGGCTAGTTCCCGGGGAGCTGTTTTTT. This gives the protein CASSVRLVPGELFF.

DNA for the CDR3: TGTGCCAGCAGTTTCAACAGGGAACAAAGTTCCAGGACTGAAGCTTTCTTT. Its translation is CASSFNREQSSRTEAFF. This chain uses TRBV2 with TRBJ1-1; a possible D gene is TRBD1 (6 bases). The CDR3 extends over 17 amino acids. Germline-derived CDR1 and CDR2 are SNHLY and FYNNEI. The V and J ends lost 5 bases and 5 bases respectively, with 24 bases between them.

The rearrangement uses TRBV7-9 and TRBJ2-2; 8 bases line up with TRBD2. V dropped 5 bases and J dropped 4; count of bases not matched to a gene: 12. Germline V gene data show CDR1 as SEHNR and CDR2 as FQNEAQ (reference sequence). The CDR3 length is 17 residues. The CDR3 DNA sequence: TGTGCCAGCAGCGAACTCACGGGACTAGTGACCACCGGGGAGCTGTTTTTT. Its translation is CASSELTGLVTTGELFF.

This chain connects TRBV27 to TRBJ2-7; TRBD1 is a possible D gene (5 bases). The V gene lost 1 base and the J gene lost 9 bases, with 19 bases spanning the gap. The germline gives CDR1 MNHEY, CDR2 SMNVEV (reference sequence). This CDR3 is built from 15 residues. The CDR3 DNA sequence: TGTGCCAGCAGTTTATTCCTCGGACACGCCCGGCGGCAGTACTTC. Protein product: CASSLFLGHARRQYF.

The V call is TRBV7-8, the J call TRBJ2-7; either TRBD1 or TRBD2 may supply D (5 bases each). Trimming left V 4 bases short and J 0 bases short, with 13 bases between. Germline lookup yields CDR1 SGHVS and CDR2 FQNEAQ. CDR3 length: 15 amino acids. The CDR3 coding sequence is TGTGCCAGCAGCTACGGTGTTGGGACCTCCTACGAGCAGTACTTC. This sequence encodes CASSYGVGTSYEQYF.

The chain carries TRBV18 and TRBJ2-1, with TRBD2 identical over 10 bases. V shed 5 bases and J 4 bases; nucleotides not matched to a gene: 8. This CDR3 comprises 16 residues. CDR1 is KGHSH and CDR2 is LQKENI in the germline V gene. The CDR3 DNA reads TGTGCCAGCTCAACCCTTAGCGGGAGGCCTTACAATGAGCAGTTCTTC. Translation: CASSTLSGRPYNEQFF.

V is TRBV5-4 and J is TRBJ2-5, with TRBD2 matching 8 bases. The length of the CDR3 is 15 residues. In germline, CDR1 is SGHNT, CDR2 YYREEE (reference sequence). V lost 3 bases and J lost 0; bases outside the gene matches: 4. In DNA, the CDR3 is TGTGCCAGCAGCTCCAAACTAGCGGACCAAGAGACCCAGTACTTC. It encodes CASSSKLADQETQYF.

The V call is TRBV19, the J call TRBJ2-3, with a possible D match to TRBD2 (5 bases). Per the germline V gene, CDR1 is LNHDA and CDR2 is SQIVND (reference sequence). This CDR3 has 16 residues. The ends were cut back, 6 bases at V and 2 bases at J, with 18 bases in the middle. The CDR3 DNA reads TGTGCCAGTAGCGATAGGTCCCGGAGGTTCACAGATACGCAGTATTTT. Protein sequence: CASSDRSRRFTDTQYF.

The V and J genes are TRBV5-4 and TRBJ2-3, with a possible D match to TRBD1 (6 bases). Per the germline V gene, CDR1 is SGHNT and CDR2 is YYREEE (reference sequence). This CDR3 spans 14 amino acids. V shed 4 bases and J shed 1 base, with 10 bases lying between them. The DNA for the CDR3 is TGTGCCAGCAGCCCTGGGGGCGGCACAGATACGCAGTATTTT. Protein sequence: CASSPGGGTDTQYF.

CDR3 DNA sequence: TGTGCCATCAGTACCGGGGCCGGGGAGACCCAGTACTTC. Encoded protein: CAISTGAGETQYF. The chain has TRBV10-3 and TRBJ2-5; D possibly matches TRBD1 or TRBD2 (5 bases each). This CDR3 comprises 13 residues. From germline, CDR1 is ENHRY and CDR2 SYGVKD. Deletions cut 5 bases from V and 5 bases from J, with 12 bases between.